The clone carrying this T cell receptor (beta chain) was detected a few times. Its antigen remains unknown. UMIs were added to TCR cDNA along with a universal primer site when it was made by 5'RACE template switching. TCRdb analysed the 5' RACE reads with MiXCR anew, one entry per CDR3 protein. The sample includes about 170,000 distinct CDR3 sequences, more than 9.5% of them seen just once. Germline CDR1 MNHEY, CDR2 SVGEGT. The CDR3 contains 13 residues. Trimming stripped 3 bases from V and 1 base from J, with 6 bases between. The data are from a study of T cells after yellow fever vaccination. Study-wide background: Researchers used SMART-Seq v4 Ultra Low Input to prepare fractions that had low cell numbers.

Whole-study findings and limits: A weaker secondary response peaked on day 5, the primary on day 15. The study re-detected most primary-vaccination clones after the booster (around 96% CD4, 80% to 90% CD8).

The gene calls are TRBV6-2 or TRBV6-3 and TRBJ2-5; D is ambiguous. The sample was CD8+ T cells sorted from PBMCs, taken 15 days after the yellow fever booster vaccination. This TCR derives from a young man who received the YFV17D yellow fever vaccine. This chain's CDR3 is CASSYQSQETQYF. CDR3 coding DNA: TGTGCCAGCAGTTATCAGAGCCAAGAGACCCAGTACTTC.